This is a list of T cell receptor beta chains from one sample in a study of cytomegalovirus exposure and HLA in healthy donors. Some clones are missing from TCRdb's copy, which holds only in-frame ones; the method was immunoSEQ multiplex PCR. This table holds over 85,000 clones, roughly 94% found once. What was sequenced was PBMCs. These TCRs come from a woman under 30 in good health and CMV-seronegative. The CDR3 runs from the conserved cysteine through the conserved F or W. The order of the fields is V gene, clone size, J gene, D gene, CDR3 protein, CDR3 DNA. The D gene is left open where the match is weak. For some rows the clone size is stated as once, few or many, or as a class when expanded; others skip it.

TRBV9	.	TRBJ2-3	.	CASSVAGGSTDTQYF	TGTGCCAGCAGCGTAGCTGGGGGGAGCACAGATACGCAGTATTTT
TRBV4-3	once	TRBJ2-5	.	CASSQGRGPHSTQYF	TGCGCCAGCAGCCAAGGGAGGGGTCCCCATTCGACCCAGTACTTC
TRBV6-6	.	TRBJ1-1	.	CASTGGLTEAFF	TGTGCCAGCACGGGGGGTTTAACTGAAGCTTTCTTT
TRBV27	.	TRBJ1-6	.	CASSSMTGYNSPLHF	TGTGCCAGCAGTTCCATGACAGGCTATAATTCACCCCTCCACTTT
TRBV19	.	TRBJ1-1	.	CASRGQSFPLAFF	TGTGCCAGTAGAGGACAGTCCTTCCCCCTGGCTTTCTTT
TRBV7-9	.	TRBJ1-4	.	CASSLGIQGANEKLFF	TGTGCCAGCAGCTTAGGTATACAGGGAGCTAATGAAAAACTGTTTTTT
TRBV20-1	.	TRBJ2-7	.	CSAGDSYEQYF	TGCAGTGCCGGGGACTCCTACGAGCAGTACTTC
TRBV15	.	TRBJ2-3	TRBD2	CATSRPWDGGGGDTQYF	TGTGCCACCAGCAGACCCTGGGACGGCGGGGGAGGGGATACGCAGTATTTT
TRBV10-2	.	TRBJ2-7	TRBD1	CASSAPGQGIEQYF	TGCGCCAGCAGTGCCCCGGGACAGGGTATCGAGCAGTACTTC
TRBV6-5	.	TRBJ2-1	TRBD2	CASSYDRAGTSGEQFF	TGTGCCAGCAGTTACGACCGCGCCGGGACTAGCGGTGAGCAGTTCTTC
TRBV9	.	TRBJ2-1	TRBD2	CASTRAPSGYNEQFF	TGTGCCAGCACCCGGGCCCCTAGCGGCTACAATGAGCAGTTCTTC
TRBV18	.	TRBJ1-2	.	CASSQDSYGYTF	TGTGCCAGCTCACAGGACAGCTATGGCTACACCTTC
TRBV29-1	.	TRBJ2-1	.	CSVRWQGTYNEQFF	TGCAGCGTTCGGTGGCAGGGTACCTACAATGAGCAGTTCTTC
TRBV5-5	.	TRBJ2-3	.	CASSLWTVTDTQYF	TGTGCCAGCAGCTTATGGACAGTAACAGATACGCAGTATTTT
TRBV7-6	.	TRBJ1-4	.	CASSLFRADEKLFF	TGTGCCAGCAGCTTATTCAGGGCGGATGAAAAACTGTTTTTT
TRBV11-2	few	TRBJ2-1	TRBD2	CASSLRGTSSYNEQFF	TGTGCCAGCAGCCTACGGGGGACTAGCTCCTACAATGAGCAGTTCTTC
TRBV6-1	few	TRBJ1-1	TRBD1	CASSEASGTGYTEAFF	TGTGCCAGCAGTGAAGCCTCGGGGACAGGGTACACTGAAGCTTTCTTT
TRBV9	.	TRBJ1-5	TRBD1	CASSGTGAGNQPQHF	TGTGCCAGCAGCGGAACAGGGGCCGGCAATCAGCCCCAGCATTTT
TRBV7-2	.	TRBJ2-1	TRBD1	CASSSGQGIYNEQFF	TGTGCCAGCAGTTCCGGACAGGGTATTTACAATGAGCAGTTCTTC
TRBV30	.	TRBJ2-6	.	CAWSETGTSGANVLTF	TGTGCCTGGAGCGAGACAGGGACTTCTGGGGCCAACGTCCTGACTTTC
TRBV9	.	TRBJ1-2	.	CASSVGGTDNYGYTF	TGTGCCAGCAGCGTAGGGGGCACTGATAACTATGGCTACACCTTC
TRBV9	.	TRBJ1-1	.	CASSPGSLNTEAFF	TGTGCCAGCAGCCCGGGAAGCCTGAACACTGAAGCTTTCTTT
TRBV30	.	TRBJ1-1	TRBD1	CAWSSGGTEAFF	TGTGCCTGGAGCTCAGGGGGCACTGAAGCTTTCTTT
TRBV19	.	TRBJ2-1	.	CASSMRTTSYNEQFF	TGTGCCAGTAGTATGAGGACAACAAGCTACAATGAGCAGTTCTTC
TRBV6-5	.	TRBJ1-4	TRBD1	CASSRDRDEKLFF	TGTGCCAGCAGCCGGGACAGGGATGAAAAACTGTTTTTT
TRBV7-3	.	TRBJ2-7	TRBD1	CASSLKAGQGVPYEQYF	TGTGCCAGCAGCTTAAAGGCGGGACAGGGGGTTCCCTACGAGCAGTACTTC
TRBV19	.	TRBJ2-2	TRBD2	CASSSGSWDGELFF	TGTGCCAGTAGTAGCGGGAGCTGGGACGGGGAGCTGTTTTTT
TRBV19	.	TRBJ1-5	TRBD1	CASSSGQTAGWNQPQHF	TGTGCCAGTAGCTCGGGACAGACAGCAGGTTGGAATCAGCCCCAGCATTTT
TRBV10-2	.	TRBJ2-7	.	CASSAVDRFNIYEQYF	TGCGCCAGCAGTGCGGTTGACAGATTTAATATCTACGAGCAGTACTTC